The rows below give T cell receptor beta chains drawn from one sample of a study of cytomegalovirus exposure and HLA in healthy donors. The method was immunoSEQ multiplex PCR; TCRdb's version includes in-frame clones alone and lacks a portion of them. The sample lists under 200,000 clones, approximately 80% occurring once. Material: PBMCs. The origin of the receptors is a woman in her thirties in good health and CMV-seropositive. Both conserved end residues are part of each CDR3. D genes are given only for firm matches. Expanded clones get a size class; other rows say once, few or many, or leave the size out.

V: TRBV9; J: TRBJ2-1; size: -; D: -; DNA: TGTGCCAGCAGCGATAGCGGCAATGAGCAGTTCTTC; CDR3: CASSDSGNEQFF
V: TRBV7-8; J: TRBJ1-3; size: -; D: -; DNA: TGTGCCAGCAGCTTACCCAGGGTTGGAAACACCATATATTTT; CDR3: CASSLPRVGNTIYF
V: TRBV28; J: TRBJ2-7; size: -; D: -; DNA: TGTGCCAGCAGTTTGGTTGTAGCGAAATACGAGCAGTACTTC; CDR3: CASSLVVAKYEQYF
V: TRBV27; J: TRBJ2-7; size: -; D: -; DNA: TGTGCCAGCAGTTTATTGGGCCCGACCGGCGAGCAGTACTTC; CDR3: CASSLLGPTGEQYF
V: TRBV9; J: TRBJ2-2; size: -; D: TRBD2; DNA: TGTGCCAGCAGCGTGGGACTAGCGGATACCGCCGGGGAGCTGTTTTTT; CDR3: CASSVGLADTAGELFF
V: TRBV28; J: TRBJ1-1; size: few; D: -; DNA: TGTGCCAGCAGTCCCCTAGATCAGAACACTGAAGCTTTCTTT; CDR3: CASSPLDQNTEAFF
V: TRBV30; J: TRBJ1-6; size: few; D: TRBD1; DNA: TGTGCCTGGAGTCCCAGGGGGCTCTCACCCCTCCACTTT; CDR3: CAWSPRGLSPLHF
V: TRBV28; J: TRBJ1-5; size: -; D: -; DNA: TGTGCCAGCAGTTGGAGGACAGCGAGAAACTCAGATCAGCCCCAGCATTTT; CDR3: CASSWRTARNSDQPQHF
V: TRBV27; J: TRBJ2-2; size: -; D: TRBD2; DNA: TGTGCCGGACAAACCGGGACTACCCTCAGAACGAACACCGGGGAGCTGTTTTTT; CDR3: CAGQTGTTLRTNTGELFF
V: TRBV6-5; J: TRBJ1-1; size: -; D: TRBD1; DNA: TGTGCCAGCAGTTACGGAACAGGGGCTAGGACTGAAGCTTTCTTT; CDR3: CASSYGTGARTEAFF
V: TRBV5-1; J: TRBJ1-2; size: -; D: TRBD1; DNA: TGCGCCAGCAGCAGGACAGGGGGCGTACCCTATGGCTACACCTTC; CDR3: CASSRTGGVPYGYTF
V: TRBV5-1; J: TRBJ2-2; size: -; D: TRBD1; DNA: TGCGCCAGCAGCTTAGGGACAGGGGATGCCGGGGAGCTGTTTTTT; CDR3: CASSLGTGDAGELFF
V: TRBV25-1; J: TRBJ2-1; size: -; D: TRBD1; DNA: TGTGCCAGCAGTGAAAACAGGGGGCTAAACAATGAGCAGTTCTTC; CDR3: CASSENRGLNNEQFF
V: TRBV7-8; J: TRBJ1-5; size: -; D: TRBD1; DNA: TGTGCCAGCAGGCGGACAGGGATCAATCAGCCCCAGCATTTT; CDR3: CASRRTGINQPQHF
V: TRBV10-3; J: TRBJ1-3; size: -; D: TRBD1; DNA: TGTGCCATCGGGACAGGTCCCTCTGGAAACACCATATATTTT; CDR3: CAIGTGPSGNTIYF
V: TRBV7-2; J: TRBJ2-2; size: -; D: -; DNA: TGTGCCAGCAGCTTATTTACGGGAGTGACCGGGGAGCTGTTTTTT; CDR3: CASSLFTGVTGELFF
V: TRBV6-4; J: TRBJ2-1; size: -; D: -; DNA: TGTGCCAGCACGGGGAGCAATGAGCAGTTCTTC; CDR3: CASTGSNEQFF
V: TRBV7-2; J: TRBJ2-3; size: once; D: -; DNA: TGTGCCAGCAGTCTCACAGATACGCAGTATTTT; CDR3: CASSLTDTQYF
V: TRBV2; J: TRBJ2-1; size: -; D: TRBD2; DNA: TGTGCCAGCACCTCCGGGACTAGCGGCTACAATGAGCAGTTCTTC; CDR3: CASTSGTSGYNEQFF
V: TRBV14; J: TRBJ2-3; size: -; D: -; DNA: TGTGCCAGCAGCCTCATGGGCAGGGGAACAGATACGCAGTATTTT; CDR3: CASSLMGRGTDTQYF
V: TRBV6-6; J: TRBJ1-4; size: once; D: TRBD1; DNA: TGTGCCAGCAGTCATTCCGGGACAGACGAAAAACTGTTTTTT; CDR3: CASSHSGTDEKLFF
V: TRBV10-3; J: TRBJ1-1; size: -; D: TRBD1; DNA: TGTGCCATCATTACAGGGGCGGCTGAAGCTTTCTTT; CDR3: CAIITGAAEAFF
V: TRBV4-3; J: TRBJ1-2; size: -; D: -; DNA: TGCGCCAGCAGCCAAGAAGCGGGGGTAAGGGGTGGCTACACCTTC; CDR3: CASSQEAGVRGGYTF
V: TRBV10-3; J: TRBJ1-1; size: once; D: -; DNA: TGTGCCATCAGCGTCTTAGGCCCAGGGAACACTGAAGCTTTCTTT; CDR3: CAISVLGPGNTEAFF